The TCR beta chain under discussion was sequenced for a study of patients and donors after allogeneic stem cell transplantation. This clonotype was picked up a small number of times. MiXCR was run by TCRdb on the RT-PCR reads, yielding one entry per CDR3 protein. The sample has 65,000 to 80,000 distinct CDR3 sequences, roughly 29% seen once. The receptor was isolated from a human donor who was either an allogeneic HSCT recipient or a stem cell or donor lymphocyte infusion donor (not recorded which). It is not recorded whose cells these are; they may come from a transplant donor. The sequencing input was blood, either unsorted or a sorted T cell fraction (not recorded which).

CDR3 coding DNA: TGCGCCAGCAGCTTGGGGGACAGGAACTACAATGAGCAGTTCTTC. Its protein product is CASSLGDRNYNEQFF. The chain has TRBV5-1 and TRBJ2-1; 8 nucleotides match TRBD1. Trimming cost V 0 bases and J 3 bases; bases outside gene matches: 2. CDR3 length equals 15 residues. CDR1 is SGHRS, CDR2 YFSETQ, per germline.